This T cell receptor (beta chain) was recorded in a study of T cell clonality in common variable immunodeficiency. CDR1 is SGHVS, CDR2 FQNEAQ, per germline. The CDR3 is 15 residues long. The V segment lost 2 bases and the J segment 2 bases; nucleotides outside the gene matches: 4. Generated by immunoSEQ multiplex PCR, the TCRdb table keeps only in-frame clones and is missing some. The repertoire has 20,000 to 30,000 clones, none seen only once; the ten largest take approximately 9%. The table lists this clone with a few counts. What it binds is unknown. The read comes to an end 3 residues before the CDR3 does, leaving the germline J gene to fill in the end. Points from the study as a whole: Authors noted CVID clonality's cause needs subpopulation repertoire sequencing. Common variable immunodeficiency TCR beta sequences reportedly had fewer deletions and N-nucleotide insertions.

The clonotype comes from a human donor with common variable immunodeficiency. What was sequenced was peripheral blood mononuclear cells. J is TRBJ2-7 and V is TRBV7-8; TRBD2 agrees at 9 bases. CDR3 amino acids: CASSLRVAGAYEQYF. The covered CDR3 bases are TGTGCCAGCAGCTTACGAGTAGCGGGAGCCTACGAG.